The 21 T cell receptor beta chains below were found in one sample sequenced in a study of beta chain features in type 1 diabetes. cDNA synthesis used the whole RNA isolate, giving expressed TCRB sequences. Sequencing was performed with immunoSEQ multiplex PCR; in TCRdb, only in-frame clones are kept and a portion is missing. The repertoire includes about 470,000 clones, around 28% of them detected once, and almost 0.065% sits in the top ten. Sequencing was done on a sample of naive CD4+ T cells from blood. Receptor source: a man aged 18 to 35 in good health.

The chain employs TRBV9 and TRBJ2-7; 10 bases line up with TRBD1. CDR3 length: 15 residues. Losses at the gene ends were 3 bases for V and 4 bases for J; bases not matched to a gene: 7. Germline V CDR1 and CDR2: SGDLS, YYNGEE. In nucleotides, the CDR3 is TGTGCCAGCAGCGGAAAGACAGGGGGCTTTTACGAGCAGTACTTC. Its protein is CASSGKTGGFYEQYF.

The rearrangement uses TRBV6-6 and TRBJ2-7; 7 bases agree with TRBD1. V was clipped by 6 bases and J by 2 bases; unmatched bases: 10. The CDR3 is 15 amino acids. Germline loops: CDR1 MNHNY, CDR2 SVGAGI (reference sequence). The CDR3 here is CASRPSRDRAYEQYF. CDR3 DNA: TGTGCCAGCAGACCCTCCCGGGACAGAGCCTACGAGCAGTACTTC.

The J gene is TRBJ2-2, the V gene TRBV15; D ambiguous. The CDR3 length is 14 residues. With 0 bases removed from V and 7 bases from J, the gap between germline ends came to 9 bases. From germline, CDR1 is LNHNV and CDR2 YYDKDF (reference sequence). This CDR3 is CATSRDVASGELFF. In DNA, the CDR3 is TGTGCCACCAGCAGAGATGTCGCTAGCGGGGAGCTGTTTTTT.

This chain joins TRBV30 and TRBJ1-4; D unresolved. Germline V gene lookup returns CDR1 GTSNPN and CDR2 SVGIG (reference sequence). The CDR3 runs to 17 residues. V was clipped by 2 bases and J by 0 bases, with 16 bases between them. The CDR3 DNA reads as TGTGCCTGGAGTCTTAGGGCTGGATTTGCAACTAATGAAAAACTGTTTTTT. This encodes CAWSLRAGFATNEKLFF.

V and J are TRBV4-3 and TRBJ2-1; a weak D match, TRBD1 (5 bases). The CDR3 runs to 13 residues. Trimming took off 1 base at V and 8 bases at J, with 9 bases between the two ends. The V gene's germline CDR1 is LGHNA and CDR2 YSLEER. Written as DNA, the CDR3 is TGCGCCAGCAGCCAAGGCGGCAGGGATGAGCAGTTCTTC. Translated, it gives CASSQGGRDEQFF.

This clone was picked up a small number of times. The rearrangement links TRBV19 to TRBJ2-3; D is unresolved. V was trimmed by 4 bases and J by 1 base, leaving 9 bases between them. In germline, CDR1 is LNHDA, CDR2 SQIVND (reference sequence). The CDR3 has 14 amino acids. CDR3 sequence: CASSKSWGTDTQYF. The CDR3 DNA reads TGTGCCAGTAGTAAAAGTTGGGGCACAGATACGCAGTATTTT.

This clone was found a few times. V is TRBV7-3 and J is TRBJ2-5, with 7 bases identical to TRBD1. The germline gives CDR1 SGHTA, CDR2 FQGTGA. There are 13 residues in the CDR3. J was trimmed by 5 bases and V by 5 bases; bases with no gene match: 5. CDR3 residues: CASSPTGRETQYF. CDR3 DNA sequence: TGTGCCAGCAGCCCGACAGGGCGCGAGACCCAGTACTTC. The complete variable domain, with remaining parts taken from reference TRBV7-3 and TRBJ2-5, reads GAGVSQTPSNKVTEKGKYVELRCDPISGHTALYWYRQSLGQGPEFLIYFQGTGAADDSGLPNDRFFAVRPEGSVSTLKIQRTERGDSAVYLCASSPTGRETQYFGPGTRLLVL.

The sample holds a few counts of this clone. The chain has TRBV29-1 and TRBJ2-2; D gene uncertain. V was shortened by 4 bases and J by 1 base, with 4 bases between the two germline ends. The CDR3 covers 12 residues. Germline loops: CDR1 SQVTM, CDR2 ANQGSEA. The CDR3 coding sequence is TGCAGCGTTGTCAGGAACACCGGGGAGCTGTTTTTT. Protein: CSVVRNTGELFF.

The sample holds a few counts of this clone. This chain connects TRBV5-5 to TRBJ2-4; D call uncertain. V was cut by 2 bases and J by 6 bases, with 12 bases left in between. The CDR3 runs 14 residues. Germline V CDR1 and CDR2: SGHKS, YYEKEE (reference sequence). The CDR3 DNA sequence: TGTGCCAGCAGCTTATCGAGTTTGAGAAACATTCAGTACTTC. Translating gives CASSLSSLRNIQYF.

The chain recombines TRBV7-2 with TRBJ2-1; 8 bases match TRBD1. The junction had 2 bases not matched to a gene; V was cut back by 3 bases and J by 4 bases. Per the germline V gene, CDR1 is SGHTA and CDR2 is FQGNSA. The CDR3 loop spans 14 amino acids. The CDR3 region has the DNA TGTGCCAGCAGCTTGGACAGGGTTTACAATGAGCAGTTCTTC. Protein product: CASSLDRVYNEQFF.

Remarks on this clone: This sample includes further DNA sequences coding for the same CDR3. The chain is built from TRBV7-9 and TRBJ2-7, with D possibly TRBD2 on 5 matching bases. Looked up from germline, CDR1 is SEHNR and CDR2 is FQNEAQ (reference sequence). Trimming removed 5 bases at V and 7 bases at J, with 6 bases between. The CDR3 runs to 10 residues. CDR3 in DNA: TGTGCCAGCAGCGGAGGAGAGCAGTACTTC. Protein: CASSGGEQYF.

In this sample, this clone turned up a few times. The chain uses TRBV16 and TRBJ2-7; D possibly uses TRBD1 or TRBD2 (5 bases each). This CDR3 has 15 amino acids. The V gene's germline CDR1 is KGHSY and CDR2 FQNENV. Between the trimmed V and J ends, which lost 4 bases and 5 bases, there was a span of 18 bases. CDR3 sequence: CASSPRDGAGDEQYF. The CDR3 nucleotides read TGTGCCAGCAGCCCTAGAGACGGGGCAGGCGACGAGCAGTACTTC.

The J gene is TRBJ2-5, the V gene TRBV7-9; 9 bases align to TRBD2. Per the germline V gene, CDR1 is SEHNR and CDR2 is FQNEAQ (reference sequence). This CDR3 spans 15 amino acids. V lost 4 bases and J lost 4; bases outside the gene matches: 7. CDR3 region: CASSSLAGVGETQYF. DNA for the CDR3: TGTGCCAGCAGCTCTTTAGCGGGAGTCGGAGAGACCCAGTACTTC.

The V gene is TRBV19, the J gene TRBJ1-2; D unresolved. Trimming removed 5 bases at V and 7 bases at J, with 11 bases between. CDR1 and CDR2 (germline): LNHDA, SQIVND (reference sequence). The CDR3 extends over 12 amino acids. CDR3 sequence (DNA): TGTGCCAGTAGTCCAACCGGAGGTGGCTACACCTTC. Translating gives CASSPTGGGYTF.

Turning to this clone: Other DNA sequences in the same sample also yield this CDR3. The gene calls are TRBV10-3 and TRBJ2-3; D remains unclear. Trimming stripped 4 bases from V and 0 bases from J, with 5 bases between. The CDR3 runs 13 residues. Germline lookup yields CDR1 ENHRY and CDR2 SYGVKD. The CDR3 DNA sequence: TGTGCCATCAGTGGGACGAGCACAGATACGCAGTATTTT. This sequence encodes CAISGTSTDTQYF.

The rearrangement joins TRBV29-1 to TRBJ1-1; a weak D match, TRBD1 (6 bases). CDR1 is SQVTM, CDR2 ANQGSEA, per germline. V dropped 5 bases and J dropped 7 bases, with 14 bases sitting between them. The CDR3 sequence is 12 residues long. Here the CDR3 reads CSVRQGRIEAFF. CDR3 DNA: TGCAGCGTTCGGCAGGGGAGGATTGAAGCTTTCTTT.

The chain carries TRBV7-9 and TRBJ2-1; D gene ambiguous. V was trimmed by 5 bases and J by 0 bases, leaving 11 bases between them. Germline loops: CDR1 SEHNR, CDR2 FQNEAQ (reference sequence). The CDR3 has 15 residues. CDR3 sequence (DNA): TGTGCCAGCAGCCCTGATACCCTCTCCTACAATGAGCAGTTCTTC. Amino acids: CASSPDTLSYNEQFF.

The V and J genes are TRBV25-1 and TRBJ1-1, with 7 bases matching TRBD1. Losses at the gene ends were 8 bases for V and 4 bases for J; bases not matched to a gene: 7. From germline, CDR1 is MGHDK and CDR2 SYGVNS. The CDR3 spans 13 residues. The CDR3 protein is CASGKTGTTEAFF. CDR3 DNA sequence: TGTGCCAGCGGGAAGACAGGGACCACTGAAGCTTTCTTT.

The chain recombines TRBV2 with TRBJ2-3; D unresolved. This CDR3 region has 13 residues. V dropped 7 bases and J dropped 6 bases, with 14 bases sitting between them. From germline, CDR1 is SNHLY and CDR2 FYNNEI. For the CDR3, the DNA is TGTGCCAGCACCGGCTCCCAGGTTGATACGCAGTATTTT. It is translated as CASTGSQVDTQYF. The full variable domain, in which reference TRBV2 and TRBJ2-3 provide the parts outside the CDR3, is EPEVTQTPSHQVTQMGQEVILRCVPISNHLYFYWYRQILGQKVEFLVSFYNNEISEKSEIFDDQFSVERPDGSNFTLKIRSTKLEDSAMYFCASTGSQVDTQYFGPGTRLTVL.

The V call is TRBV5-1, the J call TRBJ1-1, with a possible D match to TRBD1 (5 bases). Per the germline V gene, CDR1 is SGHRS and CDR2 is YFSETQ. The ends were cut back, 1 base at V and 8 bases at J, with 9 bases in the middle. The CDR3 is 12 residues long. The CDR3 DNA sequence: TGCGCCAGCAGCTTGTTGGGACCCGAAGCTTTCTTT. This sequence encodes CASSLLGPEAFF.

The rearrangement links TRBV28 to TRBJ2-7; D tentatively reads TRBD1 or TRBD2 (5 bases each). Germline CDR1 and CDR2: MDHEN and SYDVKM. Trimming removed 5 bases from V and 2 bases from J, with 13 bases in between. The CDR3 is made up of 14 amino acids. The chain's CDR3 is CASSRGPGPYEQYF. The CDR3 DNA reads TGTGCCAGCAGTCGGGGACCGGGGCCCTACGAGCAGTACTTC.